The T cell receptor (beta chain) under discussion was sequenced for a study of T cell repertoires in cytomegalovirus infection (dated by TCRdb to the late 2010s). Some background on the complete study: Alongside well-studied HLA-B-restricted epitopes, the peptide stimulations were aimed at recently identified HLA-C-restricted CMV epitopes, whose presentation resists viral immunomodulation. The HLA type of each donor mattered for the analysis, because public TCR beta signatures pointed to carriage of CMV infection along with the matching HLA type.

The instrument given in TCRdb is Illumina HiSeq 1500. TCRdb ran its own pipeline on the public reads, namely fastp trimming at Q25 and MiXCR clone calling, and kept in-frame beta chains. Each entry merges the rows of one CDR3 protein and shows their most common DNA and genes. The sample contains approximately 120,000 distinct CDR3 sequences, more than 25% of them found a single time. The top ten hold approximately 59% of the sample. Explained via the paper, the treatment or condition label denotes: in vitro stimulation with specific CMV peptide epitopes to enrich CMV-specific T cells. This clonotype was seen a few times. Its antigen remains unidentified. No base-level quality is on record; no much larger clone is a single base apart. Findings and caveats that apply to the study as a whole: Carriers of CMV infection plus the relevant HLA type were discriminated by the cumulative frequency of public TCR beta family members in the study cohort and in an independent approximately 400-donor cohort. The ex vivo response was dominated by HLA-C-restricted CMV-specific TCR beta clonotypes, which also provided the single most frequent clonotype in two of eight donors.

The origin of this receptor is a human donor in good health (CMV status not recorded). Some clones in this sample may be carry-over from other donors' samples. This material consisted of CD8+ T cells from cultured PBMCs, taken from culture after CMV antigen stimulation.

The nucleotides read TGTGCCGGCCAGCAGTCATACACTGAAGCTTTCTTT. This codes for CAGQQSYTEAFF. This chain joins TRBV2 to TRBJ1-1, with the D gene uncertain. Based on the germline V gene, the CDR1 and CDR2 sequences are SNHLY and FYNNEI. V is reduced by 11 bases and J by 3 bases, leaving a spacing of 13 bases between them. The CDR3 numbers 12 residues from cysteine through phenylalanine. The only DNA kept is the CDR3, 36 bases in frame from the first base.